The clone carrying this T cell receptor beta chain has only a few counts. Its antigen is still unknown. Germline V gene lookup returns CDR1 SNHLY and CDR2 FYNNEI. V lost 1 base and J lost 4, with 10 bases in between. CDR3 size: 14 residues. Libraries were prepared by immunoSEQ multiplex PCR; TCRdb keeps only in-frame clonotypes and omits some of them. The sample contains 90,000 to 120,000 clones, more than 85% of which appear only once. This specimen belongs to a study of graft-versus-host responses after intestinal transplantation. Across the whole study: Isolated intestinal, liver-intestinal, or multivisceral transplants had been given to the recipients.

The rearrangement uses TRBV2 and TRBJ1-1; no definite D call. This sample comprised unstimulated CD4+ T cells sorted from spleen or lymph node cells, obtained before intestinal transplant. The origin of this receptor is a human donor who received an intestinal transplant. CDR3 bases: TGTGCCAGCAGTGAAGGGAGTTCAGGCACTGAAGCTTTCTTT. Translating gives CASSEGSSGTEAFF.